These 6 T cell receptor beta chains were sequenced from one sample in a study of Graves' ophthalmopathy and Graves' hyperthyroidism (dated by TCRdb to the late 2010s). Instrument on record: Illumina HiSeq 2000. TCR beta CDR3 regions were amplified from RNA transcripts for repertoire sequencing. A first-round RT-PCR used HTBI primers with the Qiagen OneStep RT-PCR kit, followed by a second-round multiplex PCR, size selection and purification. The public reads were reprocessed in TCRdb via fastp at Q25 and MiXCR, keeping in-frame beta chains. Identical CDR3 proteins give one entry, which carries the most common genes and DNA. Present in this sample are 620,000 or so distinct CDR3 sequences, about a fifth of which were seen just once. About 6.6% of the sample lies in the top ten. The specimen was peripheral blood. These receptor sequences come from a woman aged 18 to 35 with stable Graves' hyperthyroidism. Some clones in this sample may be carry-over from other donors' samples. Donor details come from another sample of the same person, matched by shared clones.

In this sample, this clonotype turned up many times. This chain links TRBV6-1 with TRBJ2-5; the D call may be TRBD1 or TRBD2 (5 bases each). From germline, CDR1 is MNHNS and CDR2 SASEGT. Trimming shortened V by 6 bases and J by 1 base, and 15 bases separated the two germline ends. CDR3 length: 15 residues. The CDR3 bases are TGTGCCAGCAGCCCACGAGGGGCCCCCCAAGAGACCCAGTACTTC. It is translated as CASSPRGAPQETQYF.

V gene TRBV5-1 combines with J gene TRBJ1-6, with a possible D match to TRBD1 (6 bases). From germline, CDR1 is SGHRS and CDR2 YFSETQ. There are 14 residues in the CDR3. Between the trimmed V and J ends, which lost 4 bases and 9 bases, there was a span of 14 bases. CDR3 coding DNA: TGCGCCAGCAGCGACACAGGGATTAGTTCACCCCTCCACTTT. The encoded protein is CASSDTGISSPLHF.

The genes are TRBV20-1 and TRBJ2-7, with 8 bases matching TRBD2. From germline, CDR1 is DFQATT and CDR2 SNEGSKA (reference sequence). CDR3 length: 12 residues. Trimming cost V 5 bases and J 6 bases; bases outside gene matches: 6. The CDR3 spells CSASGLGSEQYF. The CDR3, as DNA: TGCAGTGCTTCGGGACTAGGGAGCGAGCAGTACTTC.

The sample holds many counts of this clonotype. Compared with germline, one end of the junction differs, possibly owing to a read error. The chain couples TRBV27 to TRBJ1-2; D is uncertain. The CDR3 length is 13 residues. Germline V lookup: CDR1 MNHEY, CDR2 SMNVEV (reference sequence). CDR3: CASSLSENYGYTF. CDR3 DNA sequence: TGTGCCAGCAGCTTATCCGAGAACTATGGCTACACCTTC.

In its sample, this clonotype was seen many times. This sequence joins TRBV2 and TRBJ1-1; possible D gene TRBD1, 5 bases. This CDR3 region has 13 residues. V was trimmed by 3 bases and J by 4 bases, leaving 9 bases between them. Germline CDR1 SNHLY, CDR2 FYNNEI. CDR3 loop: CASSEGGGTEAFF. The CDR3 nucleotides read TGTGCCAGCAGTGAGGGGGGTGGCACTGAAGCTTTCTTT.

This clonotype was recorded only once. The chain carries TRBV10-3 and TRBJ2-7, with 8 bases matching TRBD1. Per the germline V gene, CDR1 is ENHRY and CDR2 is SYGVKD. This CDR3 comprises 14 residues. J was trimmed by 3 bases and V by 6 bases; bases with no gene match: 7. The CDR3 is CAIRSNRGNYEQYF. DNA of the CDR3: TGTGCCATCAGGAGTAACAGGGGGAACTACGAGCAGTACTTC.